This TCR beta chain was profiled in a study of shared clonotypes between healthy human individuals. Profiling relied on immunoSEQ multiplex PCR, and the TCRdb table lists in-frame clones only, not all of them. The table lists about 680,000 clones, 55% to 85% of them singletons. In germline, CDR1 is GTSNPN, CDR2 SVGIG (reference sequence). Trimming pared 3 bases from V and 0 bases from J, leaving 15 bases between. The CDR3 has 16 amino acids. The rearrangement joins TRBV30 to TRBJ1-3; the D gene is possibly TRBD1 (6 bases). The receptor was isolated from a woman in her twenties or thirties in good health. Sequencing was done on a sample of memory CD4+ T cells sorted from blood. The subset denotes: CD45RA-negative fraction. The CDR3 spells CAWSLPGTFSGNTIYF. CDR3 bases: TGTGCCTGGAGCCTCCCGGGGACATTCTCTGGAAACACCATATATTTT.